The present TCR beta chain was sequenced within a study of blood T cell repertoires in COVID-19. Looking at the study overall: T cells, B-cell-depleted T cells, or PBMCs supplied cDNA or gDNA.

As handled by the study authors: From reference gene primer amplification, estimates of nucleated cell counts were derived. Produced via immunoSEQ multiplex PCR; TCRdb's table is partial and in-frame only. The DNA was the basis for D and trimming; V, J and clone size are from that table. The sample holds about 100,000 clones, more than 85% seen once. The CDR3 is made up of 15 amino acids. V lost 2 bases and J lost 1; bases outside the gene matches: 0. Germline assignment: CDR1 ENHRY and CDR2 SYGVKD. The sample was peripheral blood. The chain has TRBV10-3 and TRBJ2-3, with TRBD2 identical over 10 bases. The TCR originated in a man aged 55 to 69 with acute or convalescent COVID-19. The DNA for the CDR3 is TGTGCCATCAGTGAGACTAGCGGGGGCACAGATACGCAGTATTTT. It encodes CAISETSGGTDTQYF.